Only a few counts were recorded for the clone carrying this T cell receptor (beta chain). This sample was taken from a study of cytomegalovirus exposure and HLA in healthy donors. PCR was performed using 60 Vbeta and 13 Jbeta primers. TCRdb's copy holds only in-frame clones and misses some; the assay was immunoSEQ multiplex PCR. The sample carries roughly 150,000 clones, roughly 72% recorded once. The CDR3 is 15 residues long. J lost 13 bases, V lost 2 bases, and 18 bases had no gene match. The germline V gene has CDR1 GTSNPN and CDR2 SVGIG (reference sequence). This sequence originates from a woman between 35 and 50 years old in good health and CMV-seronegative. The rearrangement joins TRBV30 to TRBJ2-5; 8 positions match TRBD2. The sample was PBMCs. CDR3 in DNA: TGTGCCTGGAGTCCGCAAATGGGACCCGGGACTAGAGCGTACTTC. Amino acids: CAWSPQMGPGTRAYF.